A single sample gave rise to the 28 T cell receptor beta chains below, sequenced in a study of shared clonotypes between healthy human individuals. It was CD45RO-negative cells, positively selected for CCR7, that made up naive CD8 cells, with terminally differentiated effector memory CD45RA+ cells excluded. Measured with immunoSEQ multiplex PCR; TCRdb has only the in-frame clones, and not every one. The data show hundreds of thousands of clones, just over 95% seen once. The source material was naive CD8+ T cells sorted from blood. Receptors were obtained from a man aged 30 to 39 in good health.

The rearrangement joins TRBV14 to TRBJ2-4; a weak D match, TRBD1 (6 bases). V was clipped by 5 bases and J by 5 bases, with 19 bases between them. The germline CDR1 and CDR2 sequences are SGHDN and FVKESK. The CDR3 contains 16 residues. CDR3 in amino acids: CASSALSGTRENIQYF. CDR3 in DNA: TGTGCCAGCAGCGCCCTATCCGGGACACGGGAAAACATTCAGTACTTC.

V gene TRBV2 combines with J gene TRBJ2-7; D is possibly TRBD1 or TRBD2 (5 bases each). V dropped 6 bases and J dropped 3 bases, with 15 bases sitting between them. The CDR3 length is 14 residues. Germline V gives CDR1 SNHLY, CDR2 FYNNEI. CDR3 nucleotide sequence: TGTGCCAGCAGCCCCTCCGGGACCCACTACGAGCAGTACTTC. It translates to CASSPSGTHYEQYF.

As DNA, the CDR3 is TGTGCCAGCAGTTACTATCCCCGGACAGAGACCCAGTACTTC. Translated, it gives CASSYYPRTETQYF. The chain employs TRBV6-5 and TRBJ2-5; D not certain. Germline V gene sequence: CDR1 MNHEY, CDR2 SVGAGI. The CDR3 length is 14 residues. The ends were cut back, 1 base at V and 4 bases at J, with 10 bases in the middle.

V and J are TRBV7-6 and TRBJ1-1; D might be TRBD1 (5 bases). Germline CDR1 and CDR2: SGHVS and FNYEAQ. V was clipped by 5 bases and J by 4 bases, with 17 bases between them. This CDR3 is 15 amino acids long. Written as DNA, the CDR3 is TGTGCCAGCAGCGACCCTGCGGGGGGTCTCACTGAAGCTTTCTTT. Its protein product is CASSDPAGGLTEAFF.

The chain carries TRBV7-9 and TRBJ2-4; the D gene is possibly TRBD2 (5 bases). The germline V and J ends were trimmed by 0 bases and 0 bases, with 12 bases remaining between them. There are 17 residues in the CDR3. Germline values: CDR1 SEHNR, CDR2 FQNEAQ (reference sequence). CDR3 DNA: TGTGCCAGCAGCTTAGCGCTAGAGGGCTTAGCCAAAAACATTCAGTACTTC. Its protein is CASSLALEGLAKNIQYF.

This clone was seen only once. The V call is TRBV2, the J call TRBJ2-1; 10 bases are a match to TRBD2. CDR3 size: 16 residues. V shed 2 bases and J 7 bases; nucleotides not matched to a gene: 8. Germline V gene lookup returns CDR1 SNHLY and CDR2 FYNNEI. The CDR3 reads CASSELLAGARNEQFF. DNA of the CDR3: TGTGCCAGCAGTGAACTCCTAGCGGGAGCCCGGAATGAGCAGTTCTTC.

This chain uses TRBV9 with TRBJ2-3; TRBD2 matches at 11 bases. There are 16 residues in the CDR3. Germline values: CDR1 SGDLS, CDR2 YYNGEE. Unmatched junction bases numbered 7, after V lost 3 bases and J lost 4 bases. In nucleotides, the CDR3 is TGTGCCAGCAGCGCCGGTAGCGGGAGGGCCCCAGATACGCAGTATTTT. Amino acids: CASSAGSGRAPDTQYF.

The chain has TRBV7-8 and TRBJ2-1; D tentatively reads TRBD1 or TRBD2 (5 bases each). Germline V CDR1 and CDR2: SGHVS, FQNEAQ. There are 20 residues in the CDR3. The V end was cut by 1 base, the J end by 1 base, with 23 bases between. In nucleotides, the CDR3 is TGTGCCAGCAGCTTAGGAGCTAATTGGGACCGACGAGGGTCCTACAATGAGCAGTTCTTC. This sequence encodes CASSLGANWDRRGSYNEQFF.

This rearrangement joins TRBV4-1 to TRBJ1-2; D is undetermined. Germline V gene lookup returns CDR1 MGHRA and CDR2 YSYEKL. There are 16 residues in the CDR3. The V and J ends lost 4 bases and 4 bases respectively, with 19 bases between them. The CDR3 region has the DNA TGCGCCAGCAGCCCCAAGAAGAACCGAAAGACCTATGGCTACACCTTC. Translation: CASSPKKNRKTYGYTF.

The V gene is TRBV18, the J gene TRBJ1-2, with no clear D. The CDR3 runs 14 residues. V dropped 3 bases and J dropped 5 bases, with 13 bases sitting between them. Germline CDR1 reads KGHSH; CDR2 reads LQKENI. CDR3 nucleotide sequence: TGTGCCAGCTCACCTTCTGAGGATTGGTATGGCTACACCTTC. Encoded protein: CASSPSEDWYGYTF.

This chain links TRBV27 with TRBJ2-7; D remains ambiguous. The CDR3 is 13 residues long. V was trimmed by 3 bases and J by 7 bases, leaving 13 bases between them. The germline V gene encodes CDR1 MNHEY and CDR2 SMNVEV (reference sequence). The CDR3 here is CASSFGIVGEQYF. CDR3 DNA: TGTGCCAGCAGTTTTGGGATCGTCGGGGAGCAGTACTTC.

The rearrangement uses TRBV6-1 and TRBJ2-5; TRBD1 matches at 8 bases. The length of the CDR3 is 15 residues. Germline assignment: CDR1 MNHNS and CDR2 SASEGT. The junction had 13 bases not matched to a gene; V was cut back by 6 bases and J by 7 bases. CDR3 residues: CASRRALTGEVTQYF. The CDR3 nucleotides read TGTGCCAGCAGGCGAGCTTTGACAGGGGAGGTGACCCAGTACTTC.

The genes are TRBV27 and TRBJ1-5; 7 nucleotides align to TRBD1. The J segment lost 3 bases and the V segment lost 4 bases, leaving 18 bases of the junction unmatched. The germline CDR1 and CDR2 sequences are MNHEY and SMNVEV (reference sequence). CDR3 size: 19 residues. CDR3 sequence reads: CASSSLTRPDRATNQPQHF. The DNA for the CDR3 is TGTGCCAGCAGTTCATTAACGAGGCCTGACAGGGCAACCAATCAGCCCCAGCATTTT.

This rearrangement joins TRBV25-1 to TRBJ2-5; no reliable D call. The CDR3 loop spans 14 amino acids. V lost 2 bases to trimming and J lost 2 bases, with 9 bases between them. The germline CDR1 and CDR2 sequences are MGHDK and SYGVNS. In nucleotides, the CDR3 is TGTGCCAGCAGTGAAGTTGGTTTACAAGAGACCCAGTACTTC. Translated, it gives CASSEVGLQETQYF.

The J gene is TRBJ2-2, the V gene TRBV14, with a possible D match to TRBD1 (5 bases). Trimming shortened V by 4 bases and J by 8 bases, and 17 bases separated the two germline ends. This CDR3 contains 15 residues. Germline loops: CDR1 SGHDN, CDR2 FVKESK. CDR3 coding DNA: TGTGCCAGCAGCCGAATAACAGCAGGGTCTGGGGAGCTGTTTTTT. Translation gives CASSRITAGSGELFF.

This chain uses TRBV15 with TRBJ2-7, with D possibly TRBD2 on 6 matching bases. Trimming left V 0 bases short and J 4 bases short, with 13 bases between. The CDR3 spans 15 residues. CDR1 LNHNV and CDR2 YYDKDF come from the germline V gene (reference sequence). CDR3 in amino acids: CATSRERGLVYEQYF. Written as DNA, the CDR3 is TGTGCCACCAGCAGAGAGAGGGGACTGGTATACGAGCAGTACTTC.

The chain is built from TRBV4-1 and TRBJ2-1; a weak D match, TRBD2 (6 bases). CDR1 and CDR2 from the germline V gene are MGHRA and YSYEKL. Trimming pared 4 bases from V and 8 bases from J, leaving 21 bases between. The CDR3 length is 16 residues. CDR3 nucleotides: TGCGCCAGCAGCCTTTCCGCCACGGGAGTTGGCTATGAGCAGTTCTTC. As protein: CASSLSATGVGYEQFF.

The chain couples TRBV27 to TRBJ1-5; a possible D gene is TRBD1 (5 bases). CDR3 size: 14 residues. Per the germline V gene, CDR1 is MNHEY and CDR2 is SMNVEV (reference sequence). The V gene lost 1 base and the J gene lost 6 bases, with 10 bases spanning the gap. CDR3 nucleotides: TGTGCCAGCAGTTTATTAGGGGCGAGTCAGCCCCAGCATTTT. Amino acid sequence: CASSLLGASQPQHF.

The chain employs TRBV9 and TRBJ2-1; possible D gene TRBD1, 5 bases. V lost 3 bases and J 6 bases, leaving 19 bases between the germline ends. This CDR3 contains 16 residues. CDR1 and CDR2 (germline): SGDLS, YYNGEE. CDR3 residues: CASSGDSGSARNEQFF. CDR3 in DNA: TGTGCCAGCAGCGGAGACAGTGGATCGGCGCGCAATGAGCAGTTCTTC. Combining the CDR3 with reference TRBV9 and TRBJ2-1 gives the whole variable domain DSGVTQTPKHLITATGQRVTLRCSPRSGDLSVYWYQQSLDQGLQFLIQYYNGEERAKGNILERFSAQQFPDLHSELNLSSLELGDSALYFCASSGDSGSARNEQFFGPGTRLTVL.

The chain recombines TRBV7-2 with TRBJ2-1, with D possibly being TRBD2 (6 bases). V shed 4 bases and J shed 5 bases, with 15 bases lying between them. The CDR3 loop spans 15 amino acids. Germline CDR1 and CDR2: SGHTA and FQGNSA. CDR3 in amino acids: CASSWNLAPDNEQFF. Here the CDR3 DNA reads TGTGCCAGCAGCTGGAACCTAGCGCCCGACAATGAGCAGTTCTTC.

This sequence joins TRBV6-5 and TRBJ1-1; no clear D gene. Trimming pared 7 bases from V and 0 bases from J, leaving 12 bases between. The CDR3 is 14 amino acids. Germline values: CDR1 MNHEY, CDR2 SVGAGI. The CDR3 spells CASNTIPMNTEAFF. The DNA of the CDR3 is TGTGCCAGCAATACCATTCCAATGAACACTGAAGCTTTCTTT.

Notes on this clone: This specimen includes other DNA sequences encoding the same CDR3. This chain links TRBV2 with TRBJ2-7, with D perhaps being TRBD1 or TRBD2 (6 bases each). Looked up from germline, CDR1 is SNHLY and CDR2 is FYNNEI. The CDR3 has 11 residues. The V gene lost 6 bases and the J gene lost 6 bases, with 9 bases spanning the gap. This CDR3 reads CASRGGPEQYF. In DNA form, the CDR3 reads TGTGCCAGCAGAGGGGGGCCCGAGCAGTACTTC.

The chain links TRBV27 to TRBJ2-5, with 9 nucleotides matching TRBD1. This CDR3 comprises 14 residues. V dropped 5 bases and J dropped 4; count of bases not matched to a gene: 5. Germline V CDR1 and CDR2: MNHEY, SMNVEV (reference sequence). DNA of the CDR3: TGTGCCAGCAGTCCCCGGGACAGGGCAGAGACCCAGTACTTC. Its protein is CASSPRDRAETQYF.

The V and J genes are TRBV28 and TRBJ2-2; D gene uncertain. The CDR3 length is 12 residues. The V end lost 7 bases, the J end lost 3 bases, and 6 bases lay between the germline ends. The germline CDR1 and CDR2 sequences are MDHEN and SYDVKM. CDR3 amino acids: CASNTDTGELFF. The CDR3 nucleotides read TGTGCCAGCAATACAGACACCGGGGAGCTGTTTTTT.

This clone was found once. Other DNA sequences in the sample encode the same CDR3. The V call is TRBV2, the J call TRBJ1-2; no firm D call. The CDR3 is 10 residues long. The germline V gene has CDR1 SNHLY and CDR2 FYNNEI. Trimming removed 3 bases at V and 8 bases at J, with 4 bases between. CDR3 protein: CASSDGGYTF. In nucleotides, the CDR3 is TGTGCCAGCAGTGATGGGGGCTACACCTTC.

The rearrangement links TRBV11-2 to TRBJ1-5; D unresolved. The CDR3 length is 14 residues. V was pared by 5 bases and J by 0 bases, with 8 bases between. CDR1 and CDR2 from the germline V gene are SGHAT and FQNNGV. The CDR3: CASSQTNSNQPQHF. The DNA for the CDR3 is TGTGCCAGCAGCCAGACTAATAGCAATCAGCCCCAGCATTTT.

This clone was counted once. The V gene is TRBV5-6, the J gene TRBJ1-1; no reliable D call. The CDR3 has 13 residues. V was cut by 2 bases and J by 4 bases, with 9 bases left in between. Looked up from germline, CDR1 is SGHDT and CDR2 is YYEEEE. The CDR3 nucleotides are TGTGCCAGCAGCTTCTTAGGTGGCACTGAAGCTTTCTTT. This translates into CASSFLGGTEAFF.

The CDR3 nucleotides are TGTGCCAGCAGTATTACCGAGCGGGAGGTATACGAGCAGTACTTC. Translated, it gives CASSITEREVYEQYF. The rearrangement links TRBV27 to TRBJ2-7; 9 bases are a match to TRBD2. V shed 5 bases, J shed 4 bases, and the junction held 9 bases outside the gene matches. The CDR3 runs to 15 residues. The germline gives CDR1 MNHEY, CDR2 SMNVEV (reference sequence).